These 30 T cell receptor beta chains came from one sample sequenced in a study of T cell responses to AZD1222 COVID-19 vaccine. Sequenced by immunoSEQ multiplex PCR; TCRdb stores in-frame clones only, minus some. The table lists some 110,000 clones, roughly nine tenths of them singletons. The source was peripheral blood, collected on day 0 of AZD1222 vaccination. These receptors were obtained from an adult in good health.

This clone was seen a handful of times. CDR3 loop: CASNAAGPLNYGYTF. In DNA, the CDR3 is TGTGCCAGCAACGCGGCCGGACCGTTAAACTATGGCTACACCTTC. V and J are TRBV2 and TRBJ1-2; D is unclear. This CDR3 has 15 residues. Trimming shortened V by 7 bases and J by 2 bases, and 17 bases separated the two germline ends. Germline V gives CDR1 SNHLY, CDR2 FYNNEI. The variable domain in full, completed from reference TRBV2 and TRBJ1-2, reads EPEVTQTPSHQVTQMGQEVILRCVPISNHLYFYWYRQILGQKVEFLVSFYNNEISEKSEIFDDQFSVERPDGSNFTLKIRSTKLEDSAMYFCASNAAGPLNYGYTFGSGTRLTVV.

The V gene is TRBV20-1, the J gene TRBJ2-7; TRBD2 might be the D (5 bases). The CDR3 covers 13 residues. Germline CDR1 DFQATT, CDR2 SNEGSKA (reference sequence). Trimming cost V 3 bases and J 7 bases, with 16 bases left between them. In DNA, the CDR3 is TGCAGTGCTAGTGGAGGAGTGATGGGGGAGCAGTACTTC. Its translation is CSASGGVMGEQYF.

V and J are TRBV2 and TRBJ2-7; a weak D match, TRBD1 (5 bases). The CDR3 contains 14 residues. Per the germline V gene, CDR1 is SNHLY and CDR2 is FYNNEI. V was shortened by 4 bases and J by 2 bases, with 12 bases between the two germline ends. The DNA of the CDR3 is TGTGCCAGCAGTGGAACAGGAAATACCTACGAGCAGTACTTC. Protein product: CASSGTGNTYEQYF. The complete variable domain, with remaining parts taken from reference TRBV2 and TRBJ2-7, reads EPEVTQTPSHQVTQMGQEVILRCVPISNHLYFYWYRQILGQKVEFLVSFYNNEISEKSEIFDDQFSVERPDGSNFTLKIRSTKLEDSAMYFCASSGTGNTYEQYFGPGTRLTVT.

This chain uses TRBV5-1 with TRBJ2-7, with D maybe TRBD2 (6 bases). Trimming shortened V by 2 bases and J by 6 bases, and 15 bases separated the two germline ends. The CDR3 has 14 residues. Germline-derived CDR1 and CDR2 are SGHRS and YFSETQ. The CDR3 DNA reads as TGCGCCAGCAGCTTTGGTGGGGCGGGGCGCGAGCAGTACTTC. It yields the protein CASSFGGAGREQYF. Full variable domain (rest looked up from reference TRBV5-1 and TRBJ2-7): KAGVTQTPRYLIKTRGQQVTLSCSPISGHRSVSWYQQTPGQGLQFLFEYFSETQRNKGNFPGRFSGRQFSNSRSEMNVSTLELGDSALYLCASSFGGAGREQYFGPGTRLTVT.

The V call is TRBV6-5, the J call TRBJ1-5, with TRBD1 identical over 8 bases. Germline V gene data show CDR1 as MNHEY and CDR2 as SVGAGI. The ends lost 7 bases at V and 6 bases at J; junction bases unmatched: 11. This CDR3 has 15 amino acids. The CDR3 nucleotides read TGTGCCAGCACCCCCTCAACAGGGGGAAGTCAGCCCCAGCATTTT. Its protein product is CASTPSTGGSQPQHF.

The CDR3 DNA is TGTGCCAGCTCACCACCGGGGACGGCAAGCTCCTACGAGCAGTACTTC. This gives the protein CASSPPGTASSYEQYF. The chain has TRBV18 and TRBJ2-7; either TRBD1 or TRBD2 may fit D (5 bases each). Germline V lookup: CDR1 KGHSH, CDR2 LQKENI. Trimming stripped 0 bases from V and 0 bases from J, with 12 bases between. The CDR3 runs 16 residues.

The genes are TRBV11-2 and TRBJ1-1, with a possible D match to TRBD1 (6 bases). The germline V gene encodes CDR1 SGHAT and CDR2 FQNNGV. CDR3 length: 13 residues. The V gene lost 4 bases and the J gene lost 10 bases, with 16 bases spanning the gap. The CDR3 DNA reads TGTGCCAGCAGCTCCCGGGGGAGACAGGCAGCTTTCTTT. Protein sequence: CASSSRGRQAAFF.

The rearrangement uses TRBV28 and TRBJ1-1; TRBD1 is a possible D gene (5 bases). Trimming shortened V by 7 bases and J by 2 bases, and 11 bases separated the two germline ends. Germline-derived CDR1 and CDR2 are MDHEN and SYDVKM. The length of the CDR3 is 13 residues. The CDR3 loop reads CASNRDYNTEAFF. CDR3 DNA sequence: TGTGCCAGCAACCGGGACTACAACACTGAAGCTTTCTTT.

The rearrangement uses TRBV5-1 and TRBJ2-1; D gene unclear. V dropped 5 bases and J dropped 2 bases, with 14 bases sitting between them. The CDR3 is 15 residues long. Germline values: CDR1 SGHRS, CDR2 YFSETQ. The CDR3 sequence: CASSSGQPTYNEQFF. For the CDR3, the DNA is TGCGCCAGCAGTTCCGGGCAACCAACCTACAATGAGCAGTTCTTC.

The chain is built from TRBV4-3 and TRBJ1-1; no clear D. CDR3 length: 13 amino acids. With 0 bases removed from V and 6 bases from J, the gap between germline ends came to 8 bases. Germline lookup yields CDR1 LGHNA and CDR2 YSLEER. DNA for the CDR3: TGCGCCAGCAGCCAAGAGGCCCCCGCTGAAGCTTTCTTT. Protein product: CASSQEAPAEAFF.

This rearrangement joins TRBV19 to TRBJ1-3; weak D call: TRBD1 (6 bases). This CDR3 region has 14 residues. V gave up 5 bases and J gave up 7 bases, with 15 bases separating them. The germline V gene encodes CDR1 LNHDA and CDR2 SQIVND (reference sequence). In DNA form, the CDR3 reads TGTGCCAGTAGTCCGCGGGACAACCGGAACACCATATATTTT. This encodes CASSPRDNRNTIYF.

This chain connects TRBV7-2 to TRBJ1-6; D gene ambiguous. The CDR3 totals 14 residues. Trimming removed 1 base from V and 8 bases from J, with 9 bases in between. Germline V gene sequence: CDR1 SGHTA, CDR2 FQGNSA. CDR3 nucleotide sequence: TGTGCCAGCAGCTTAGTGCGACGGGATTCACCCCTCCACTTT. Its protein is CASSLVRRDSPLHF.

This sequence joins TRBV5-1 and TRBJ2-7, with D tentatively TRBD1 (7 bases). The CDR3 is made up of 16 amino acids. Trimming took 0 bases from V and 7 from J, leaving 20 bases between them. Germline values: CDR1 SGHRS, CDR2 YFSETQ. The CDR3 loop is CASSLAPGQEGMEQYF. CDR3 sequence (DNA): TGCGCCAGCAGCTTGGCACCCGGACAGGAGGGTATGGAGCAGTACTTC.

The genes are TRBV2 and TRBJ2-7; the D gene is possibly TRBD1 (5 bases). Trimming shortened V by 2 bases and J by 0 bases, and 17 bases separated the two germline ends. CDR1 and CDR2 (germline): SNHLY, FYNNEI. The CDR3 has 17 amino acids. CDR3 DNA sequence: TGTGCCAGCAGTGAATTAAGGGGTAGCCCCAACTCCTACGAGCAGTACTTC. This sequence encodes CASSELRGSPNSYEQYF. The complete variable domain, with remaining parts taken from reference TRBV2 and TRBJ2-7, reads EPEVTQTPSHQVTQMGQEVILRCVPISNHLYFYWYRQILGQKVEFLVSFYNNEISEKSEIFDDQFSVERPDGSNFTLKIRSTKLEDSAMYFCASSELRGSPNSYEQYFGPGTRLTVT.

The chain joins TRBV30 to TRBJ1-5; D is ambiguous. This CDR3 has 14 residues. CDR1 GTSNPN and CDR2 SVGIG come from the germline V gene (reference sequence). V lost 4 bases and J 2 bases, leaving 12 bases between the germline ends. CDR3 nucleotide sequence: TGTGCCTGGACGAACCTAGGAGGCAATCAGCCCCAGCATTTT. Translation gives CAWTNLGGNQPQHF.

This clone showed up just a few times. This chain uses TRBV11-2 with TRBJ2-7, with D perhaps assigned TRBD1 or TRBD2 (5 bases each). Trimming shortened V by 0 bases and J by 2 bases, and 11 bases separated the two germline ends. The germline V gene encodes CDR1 SGHAT and CDR2 FQNNGV. This CDR3 has 15 amino acids. CDR3 in DNA: TGTGCCAGCAGCTTAGACGGGGCCGCAACCTACGAGCAGTACTTC. It codes for CASSLDGAATYEQYF.

The chain is built from TRBV7-6 and TRBJ1-6; 9 bases fit TRBD1. The ends lost 1 base at V and 8 bases at J; junction bases unmatched: 6. Germline CDR1 SGHVS, CDR2 FNYEAQ. The CDR3 spans 16 residues. CDR3 in amino acids: CASSLVPGQGDSPLHF. CDR3 in DNA: TGTGCCAGCAGCTTAGTACCGGGACAGGGCGATTCACCCCTCCACTTT.

This clone has just one count. J is TRBJ1-1 and V is TRBV6-5; a weak D match, TRBD1 (6 bases). This CDR3 region has 14 residues. Germline CDR1 and CDR2: MNHEY and SVGAGI. The germline V and J ends were trimmed by 9 bases and 5 bases, with 19 bases remaining between them. CDR3 nucleotide sequence: TGTGCCAGTCCAAAACAGGGAAGGGGTACTGAAGCTTTCTTT. Residues: CASPKQGRGTEAFF.

The chain combines TRBV5-1 with TRBJ1-2; D not certain. V was shortened by 4 bases and J by 8 bases, with 18 bases between the two germline ends. Germline V CDR1 and CDR2: SGHRS, YFSETQ. CDR3 length: 14 amino acids. The CDR3 region is CASSPSAGDQGYTF. In DNA form, the CDR3 reads TGCGCCAGCAGCCCGTCCGCCGGAGACCAAGGCTACACCTTC.

The chain links TRBV24-1 to TRBJ2-5; D unresolved. The CDR3 runs 13 residues. V was trimmed by 9 bases and J by 0 bases, leaving 10 bases between them. Per the germline V gene, CDR1 is KGHDR and CDR2 is SFDVKD. CDR3: CATQDGYQETQYF. The DNA of the CDR3 is TGTGCCACCCAGGACGGGTACCAAGAGACCCAGTACTTC.

This rearrangement joins TRBV4-1 to TRBJ1-2, with a weak D call TRBD1 (5 bases). Germline CDR1 MGHRA, CDR2 YSYEKL. CDR3 size: 16 residues. Trimming took off 1 base at V and 6 bases at J, with 18 bases between the two ends. The CDR3 protein is CASSQVRDVGPNGYTF. DNA of the CDR3: TGCGCCAGCAGCCAAGTACGGGACGTTGGGCCAAATGGCTACACCTTC.

This chain connects TRBV10-2 to TRBJ1-5, with D possibly TRBD1 on 5 matching bases. V lost 10 bases and J lost 2, with 24 bases in between. Germline V gene lookup returns CDR1 WSHSY and CDR2 SAAADI. The CDR3 is made up of 17 amino acids. CDR3: CATCGGGKGTGNQPQHF. The CDR3 nucleotides read TGCGCCACCTGTGGGGGTGGGAAGGGCACGGGCAATCAGCCCCAGCATTTT.

The chain employs TRBV24-1 and TRBJ2-3, with D possibly matching TRBD2 (6 bases). The CDR3 spans 16 residues. CDR1 KGHDR and CDR2 SFDVKD come from the germline V gene. V lost 2 bases to trimming and J lost 0 bases, with 11 bases between them. DNA of the CDR3: TGTGCCACCAGTGATTCATCGGGACTGAGCACAGATACGCAGTATTTT. Translating gives CATSDSSGLSTDTQYF.

In nucleotides, the CDR3 is TGTGCCAGCAGCTTCCGTCCGCAGCTCGAGCAGTACTTC. Its translation is CASSFRPQLEQYF. The chain uses TRBV11-2 and TRBJ2-7; D gene uncertain. Germline CDR1 reads SGHAT; CDR2 reads FQNNGV. The CDR3 sequence is 13 residues long. Trimming shortened V by 3 bases and J by 6 bases, and 12 bases separated the two germline ends.

The rearrangement uses TRBV3-1 (or the pseudogene TRBV3-2) and TRBJ1-4; D not resolved. The V gene lost 5 bases and the J gene lost 3 bases, with 7 bases spanning the gap. The CDR3 contains 13 residues. CDR1 is LGHDT and CDR2 is YNNKEL in the germline V gene (reference sequence). For the CDR3, the DNA is TGTGCCAGCAGCACCCTAGCTAATGAAAAACTGTTTTTT. This sequence encodes CASSTLANEKLFF.

The J gene is TRBJ1-5, the V gene TRBV30; possibly TRBD1 for D (6 bases). The V end lost 3 bases, the J end lost 4 bases, and 10 bases lay between the germline ends. From germline, CDR1 is GTSNPN and CDR2 SVGIG (reference sequence). This CDR3 is built from 13 residues. The CDR3, as DNA: TGTGCCTGGAGGGGGGCAGAGAATCAGCCCCAGCATTTT. Encoded protein: CAWRGAENQPQHF.

The rearrangement links TRBV6-5 to TRBJ2-3, with 7 bases lining up with TRBD2. The trim removed 5 bases at V and 0 bases at J, leaving 2 bases unmatched. The CDR3 length is 14 residues. CDR1 is MNHEY, CDR2 SVGAGI, per germline. CDR3 in amino acids: CASSRGGSTDTQYF. DNA of the CDR3: TGTGCCAGCAGTCGCGGGGGAAGCACAGATACGCAGTATTTT.

The chain has TRBV28 and TRBJ2-5; possibly TRBD1 or TRBD2 for D (6 bases each). The CDR3 covers 16 residues. Germline V gene data show CDR1 as MDHEN and CDR2 as SYDVKM. The V and J ends lost 1 base and 4 bases respectively, with 16 bases between them. The CDR3 reads CASSLLRGRGPETQYF. The CDR3, as DNA: TGTGCCAGCAGTTTATTACGGGGCCGGGGGCCAGAGACCCAGTACTTC. The full variable domain, in which reference TRBV28 and TRBJ2-5 provide the parts outside the CDR3, is DVKVTQSSRYLVKRTGEKVFLECVQDMDHENMFWYRQDPGLGLRLIYFSYDVKMKEKGDIPEGYSVSREKKERFSLILESASTNQTSMYLCASSLLRGRGPETQYFGPGTRLLVL.

This chain links TRBV28 with TRBJ2-7; D is ambiguous. The CDR3 spans 15 residues. Germline V lookup: CDR1 MDHEN, CDR2 SYDVKM. The ends were cut back, 4 bases at V and 7 bases at J, with 20 bases in the middle. The CDR3 spells CASSSTGPGAPEQYF. Here the CDR3 DNA reads TGTGCCAGCAGTTCAACCGGGCCCGGAGCCCCGGAGCAGTACTTC.

V and J are TRBV3-1 (or the pseudogene TRBV3-2) and TRBJ1-1; D might be TRBD1 (6 bases). Germline V lookup: CDR1 LGHDT, CDR2 YNNKEL (reference sequence). The CDR3 spans 16 residues. Between the trimmed V and J ends, which lost 3 bases and 1 base, there was a span of 15 bases. CDR3 DNA: TGTGCCAGCAGCCAGGGGCAGGGGTGGGGGAACACTGAAGCTTTCTTT. Encoded protein: CASSQGQGWGNTEAFF.